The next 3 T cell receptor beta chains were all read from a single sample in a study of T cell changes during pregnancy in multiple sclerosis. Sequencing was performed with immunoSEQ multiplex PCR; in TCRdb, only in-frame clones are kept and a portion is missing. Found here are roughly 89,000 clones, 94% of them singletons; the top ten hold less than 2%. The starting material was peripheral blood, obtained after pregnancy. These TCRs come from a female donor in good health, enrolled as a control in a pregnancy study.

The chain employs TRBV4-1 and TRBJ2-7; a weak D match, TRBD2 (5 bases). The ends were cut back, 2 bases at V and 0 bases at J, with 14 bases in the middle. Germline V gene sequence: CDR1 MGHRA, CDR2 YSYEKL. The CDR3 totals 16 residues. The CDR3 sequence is CASSQTYAGPSYEQYF. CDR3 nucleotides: TGCGCCAGCAGCCAAACGTACGCGGGCCCCTCCTACGAGCAGTACTTC.

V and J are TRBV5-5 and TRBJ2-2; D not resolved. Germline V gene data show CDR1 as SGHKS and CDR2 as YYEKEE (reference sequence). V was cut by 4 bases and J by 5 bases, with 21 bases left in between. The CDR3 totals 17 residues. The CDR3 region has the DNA TGTGCCAGCAGCCCCAAGACGCCCCTTTACTATACCGGGGAGCTGTTTTTT. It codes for CASSPKTPLYYTGELFF.

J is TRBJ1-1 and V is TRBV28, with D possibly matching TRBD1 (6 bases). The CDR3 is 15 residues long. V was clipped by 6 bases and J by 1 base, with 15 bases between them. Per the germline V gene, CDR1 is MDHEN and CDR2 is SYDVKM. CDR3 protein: CASSTNPGENTEAFF. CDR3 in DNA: TGTGCCAGCAGCACTAACCCAGGGGAGAACACTGAAGCTTTCTTT.